The 14 T cell receptor beta chains in this list originate from one sample, sequenced in a study of cytomegalovirus exposure and HLA in healthy donors (dated by TCRdb to about 2017). The library was obtained by the immunoSEQ multiplex PCR assay. A mixture of 60 forward primers for TCR Vbeta segments and 13 reverse primers for TCR Jbeta segments was used in the multiplex PCR. TCRdb obtained this table from immuneACCESS and retained in-frame rearrangements with V and J assigned. These tables miss some clones; where compared with another copy, unresolved V genes account for less than half of the shortfall, and the remainder is unexplained. The sample has about 100,000 clones on record, about four fifths of them singletons. In total, the top ten clones hold more than 2.5% of the sample. The sample was PBMCs. The origin of the receptors is a female donor in good health and CMV-seropositive.

The V call is TRBV19, the J call TRBJ2-2, with 7 bases lining up with TRBD1. After removal of 6 bases from V and 9 bases from J, the junction contained 4 bases not matched to a gene. The germline CDR1 and CDR2 sequences are LNHDA and SQIVND (reference sequence). This CDR3 has 12 amino acids. CDR3: CASRRQGRELFF. In DNA, the CDR3 is TGTGCCAGTAGAAGACAGGGTAGGGAGCTGTTTTTT. Drawing the rest from reference TRBV19 and TRBJ2-2, the complete variable domain is DGGITQSPKYLFRKEGQNVTLSCEQNLNHDAMYWYRQDPGQGLRLIYYSQIVNDFQKGDIAEGYSVSREKKESFPLTVTSAQKNPTAFYLCASRRQGRELFFGEGSRLTVL.

The chain links TRBV4-1 to TRBJ2-5; 10 bases match TRBD2. Losses at the gene ends were 1 base for V and 5 bases for J; bases not matched to a gene: 4. CDR1 and CDR2 from the germline V gene are MGHRA and YSYEKL. The length of the CDR3 is 15 residues. CDR3 amino acids: CASSQASGSGETQYF. CDR3 sequence (DNA): TGCGCCAGCAGCCAAGCTAGCGGGAGCGGCGAGACCCAGTACTTC.

V and J are TRBV19 and TRBJ1-6; 7 bases are shared with TRBD1. Trimming removed 7 bases from V and 4 bases from J; junction bases left unmatched: 7. Germline CDR1 and CDR2: LNHDA and SQIVND (reference sequence). This CDR3 is built from 15 residues. CDR3 loop: CASTRDSGYNSPLHF. The CDR3 region has the DNA TGTGCCAGTACCCGGGACAGCGGGTATAATTCACCCCTCCACTTT.

Comments on this clone: Germline and junction disagree at one end, which may indicate a read error. The chain recombines TRBV19 with TRBJ2-1; TRBD1 is a possible D gene (6 bases). The CDR3 is 13 amino acids. In germline, CDR1 is LNHDA, CDR2 SQIVND (reference sequence). The CDR3 here is CASRVQGVGELFF. The CDR3, as DNA: TGTGCCAGTAGGGTACAGGGAGTGGGTGAGCTGTTCTTC.

J is TRBJ1-4 and V is TRBV15; 7 bases are a match to TRBD1. Germline CDR1 reads LNHNV; CDR2 reads YYDKDF (reference sequence). Trimming at V came to 3 bases and at J to 8 bases, leaving 9 bases not matched to a gene. The CDR3 loop spans 15 amino acids. The DNA for the CDR3 is TGTGCCACCAGCAGCACAGGGGTAAAAGTCGAAAAACTGTTTTTT. It codes for CATSSTGVKVEKLFF.

This clone has a single count. V usage is TRBV4-1 and J usage is TRBJ1-2; 7 bases fit TRBD1. This CDR3 has 15 amino acids. The V segment lost 4 bases and the J segment 6 bases; nucleotides outside the gene matches: 11. Germline CDR1 MGHRA, CDR2 YSYEKL. CDR3 DNA: TGCGCCAGCAGCCCAGGGATTACAGGGGTAGATGGCTACACCTTC. It yields the protein CASSPGITGVDGYTF.

The chain has TRBV6-4 and TRBJ2-1, with 14 bases fitting TRBD2. CDR1 and CDR2 (germline): MRHNA, SNTAGT. CDR3 length: 16 amino acids. V gave up 2 bases and J gave up 7 bases; unmatched junction bases: 4. CDR3 loop: CASSDTGTSGSNEQFF. CDR3 nucleotides: TGTGCCAGCAGTGACACTGGGACTAGCGGGAGTAATGAGCAGTTCTTC.

In regard to this clone: The junction does not match germline at one end; this may be a read error. This chain connects TRBV29-1 to TRBJ2-1; 11 nucleotides align to TRBD2. In germline, CDR1 is SQVTM, CDR2 ANQGSEA. This CDR3 comprises 13 residues. The CDR3 DNA reads TGCAGCGCGGGACTAGCGGCGAACAATGAGCAGCTCTTC. It translates to CSAGLAANNEQLF.

This clone has only one observation. The V call is TRBV27, the J call TRBJ1-2; maybe TRBD1 (5 bases). This CDR3 region has 12 residues. V shed 6 bases and J shed 4 bases, with 9 bases lying between them. CDR1 is MNHEY and CDR2 is SMNVEV in the germline V gene (reference sequence). This chain's CDR3 is CASRGRAYGYTF. The CDR3 DNA reads TGTGCCAGCAGAGGCAGGGCCTATGGCTACACCTTC.

This rearrangement joins TRBV4-1 to TRBJ2-7; no clear D gene. This CDR3 has 13 residues. From germline, CDR1 is MGHRA and CDR2 YSYEKL. The ends were cut back, 2 bases at V and 5 bases at J, with 10 bases in the middle. CDR3 nucleotide sequence: TGCGCCAGCAGCCAAACCCCTGACAACGAGCAGTACTTC. Translated: CASSQTPDNEQYF.

V usage is TRBV29-1 and J usage is TRBJ2-5; no clear D. The CDR3 is 12 amino acids. Germline lookup yields CDR1 SQVTM and CDR2 ANQGSEA. V lost 4 bases, J lost 5 bases, and 11 bases lay in between. In nucleotides, the CDR3 is TGCAGCGTTGTTCCCGATCGGGAGACCCAGTACTTC. Encoded protein: CSVVPDRETQYF. The variable domain in full, completed from reference TRBV29-1 and TRBJ2-5, reads SAVISQKPSRDICQRGTSLTIQCQVDSQVTMMFWYRQQPGQSLTLIATANQGSEATYESGFVIDKFPISRPNLTFSTLTVSNMSPEDSSIYLCSVVPDRETQYFGPGTRLLVL.

The V gene is TRBV25-1, the J gene TRBJ2-3; possibly TRBD2 for D (7 bases). The germline V gene has CDR1 MGHDK and CDR2 SYGVNS. This CDR3 spans 16 amino acids. V gave up 8 bases and J gave up 4 bases, with 22 bases separating them. The CDR3, as DNA: TGTGCCAGCGTCCCCCAGGGCAGGGGAGGGTCAGATACGCAGTATTTT. Translated: CASVPQGRGGSDTQYF.

Comments on this clone: Distinct nucleotide sequences in the sample also encode this CDR3. The chain recombines TRBV10-3 with TRBJ2-5; TRBD1 might be the D (6 bases). Germline V gives CDR1 ENHRY, CDR2 SYGVKD. Deletions cut 3 bases from V and 1 base from J, with 9 bases between. The CDR3 contains 14 residues. CDR3 nucleotides: TGTGCCATCAGTGAATCCAGGGGCCAAGAGACCCAGTACTTC. Residues: CAISESRGQETQYF.

This chain joins TRBV9 and TRBJ1-1, with D hard to call. This CDR3 is built from 15 residues. Germline loops: CDR1 SGDLS, CDR2 YYNGEE. Trimming pared 3 bases from V and 3 bases from J, leaving 15 bases between. For the CDR3, the DNA is TGTGCCAGCAGCGGTCGTGGGTATCGGGACACTGAAGCTTTCTTT. This gives the protein CASSGRGYRDTEAFF.